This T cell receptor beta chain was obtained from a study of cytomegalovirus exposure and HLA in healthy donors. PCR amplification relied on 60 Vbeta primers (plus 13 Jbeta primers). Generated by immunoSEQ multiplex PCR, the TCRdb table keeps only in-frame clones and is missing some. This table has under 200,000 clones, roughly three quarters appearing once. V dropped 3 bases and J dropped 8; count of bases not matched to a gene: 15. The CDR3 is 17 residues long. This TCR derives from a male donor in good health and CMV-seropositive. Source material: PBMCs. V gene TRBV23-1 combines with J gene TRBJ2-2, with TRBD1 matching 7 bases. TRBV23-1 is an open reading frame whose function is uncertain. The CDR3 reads CASSQPRQGSFIGELFF. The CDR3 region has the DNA TGCGCCAGCAGTCAGCCCCGACAGGGAAGTTTTATAGGGGAGCTGTTTTTT.